This T cell receptor beta chain emerged from a study of glioma-infiltrating T cells after dendritic cell vaccination. About the study: Dendritic cells derived from monocytes and pulsed with autologous tumor lysate formed the vaccine.

Time point in this sample: after dendritic cell vaccination, including at tumor progression/relapse. The PCR used 60 V beta and 13 J beta primers. Data came from immunoSEQ multiplex PCR; TCRdb stores just in-frame clones and leaves some out. The table records roughly 100,000 clones, about four fifths of them present only once. Germline assignment: CDR1 ENHRY and CDR2 SYGVKD. The CDR3 consists of 15 residues. Trimming at V came to 4 bases and at J to 2 bases, leaving 7 bases not matched to a gene. V gene TRBV10-3 combines with J gene TRBJ2-5; 7 nucleotides agree with TRBD1. This TCR was sampled from a human donor with glioblastoma. Specimen: blood, collected after dendritic cell vaccination. CDR3 protein: CAISGTPGQQETQYF. The DNA of the CDR3 is TGTGCCATCAGTGGAACCCCGGGACAGCAAGAGACCCAGTACTTC.